A selection of T cell receptor beta chains follows, all from one sample in a study of shared clonotypes between healthy human individuals. Profiling relied on immunoSEQ multiplex PCR, and the TCRdb table lists in-frame clones only, not all of them. This sample has more than 1,200,000 clones, with 98% found just once. Sample: naive CD4+ T cells sorted from blood. The receptors were gathered from a young man in good health. Each CDR3 is given with its conserved first and last residue. The D gene is left open where the match is weak. Clone size appears in some rows only: once, few, many, or a class for an expanded clone.

clone size: .; V gene: TRBV30; D gene: .; J gene: TRBJ2-7; CDR3 DNA: TGTGCCTGGAGTAAGAGTTTCCGAAGATCGGGATACGAGCAGTACTTC; CDR3 protein: CAWSKSFRRSGYEQYF
clone size: .; V gene: TRBV6-5; D gene: .; J gene: TRBJ1-1; CDR3 DNA: TGTGCCAGCAGTTACTCGGGGGGATCCACTAGGTCTGAAGCTTTCTTT; CDR3 protein: CASSYSGGSTRSEAFF
clone size: .; V gene: TRBV6-5; D gene: .; J gene: TRBJ2-7; CDR3 DNA: TGTGCCAGCAGGGCCGGGACCCCTCCCGAGCAGTACTTC; CDR3 protein: CASRAGTPPEQYF
clone size: .; V gene: TRBV11-2; D gene: .; J gene: TRBJ2-1; CDR3 DNA: TGTGCCAGCAGCTTAGTTAGGAGCTCCTACAATGAGCAGTTCTTC; CDR3 protein: CASSLVRSSYNEQFF
clone size: once; V gene: TRBV5-1; D gene: .; J gene: TRBJ1-5; CDR3 DNA: TGCGCCAGCAGCTTGGCCCCGAATCAGCCCCAGCATTTT; CDR3 protein: CASSLAPNQPQHF
clone size: .; V gene: TRBV5-1; D gene: .; J gene: TRBJ2-7; CDR3 DNA: TGCGCCAGCAGCTGGAGGGGAGTCACTCCCGAGCAGTACTTC; CDR3 protein: CASSWRGVTPEQYF
clone size: .; V gene: TRBV9; D gene: .; J gene: TRBJ2-7; CDR3 DNA: TGTGCCAGCAGCGTAGGCTTAAGCTCCTACGAGCAGTACTTC; CDR3 protein: CASSVGLSSYEQYF
clone size: .; V gene: TRBV11-2; D gene: TRBD1; J gene: TRBJ2-2; CDR3 DNA: TGTGCCAGCAGCTTAGATCGTCGAACCAGGACAGGGGACACCGGGGAGCTGTTTTTT; CDR3 protein: CASSLDRRTRTGDTGELFF
clone size: once; V gene: TRBV5-1; D gene: .; J gene: TRBJ1-2; CDR3 DNA: TGCGCCAGCAGCTTGGTAGACGCAGGGTCTGGCTACACCTTC; CDR3 protein: CASSLVDAGSGYTF
clone size: once; V gene: TRBV18; D gene: TRBD2; J gene: TRBJ2-3; CDR3 DNA: TGTGCCAGCTCACCCTTACCGGGACTAGCGGACTCAGATACGCAGTATTTT; CDR3 protein: CASSPLPGLADSDTQYF
clone size: .; V gene: TRBV16; D gene: TRBD2; J gene: TRBJ2-1; CDR3 DNA: TGTGCCAGCAGCCAAATGCTAGCGGGAGCCTACAATGAGCAGTTCTTC; CDR3 protein: CASSQMLAGAYNEQFF
clone size: .; V gene: TRBV28; D gene: .; J gene: TRBJ1-3; CDR3 DNA: TGTGCCAGCAGTGTATTCTTGTTGGCTGGAAACACCATATATTTT; CDR3 protein: CASSVFLLAGNTIYF
clone size: .; V gene: TRBV11-2; D gene: .; J gene: TRBJ2-6; CDR3 DNA: TGTGCCAGCAGCGGGGTGAGTCGTTCTGGGGCCAACGTCCTGACTTTC; CDR3 protein: CASSGVSRSGANVLTF
clone size: .; V gene: TRBV28; D gene: .; J gene: TRBJ1-1; CDR3 DNA: TGTGCCAGCAGTTTGGGGGTAGCCGAAGCTTTCTTT; CDR3 protein: CASSLGVAEAFF
clone size: .; V gene: TRBV6-5; D gene: .; J gene: TRBJ2-2; CDR3 DNA: TGTGCCAGCAGTTACCCGGCCGGGGAGCTGTTTTTT; CDR3 protein: CASSYPAGELFF
clone size: .; V gene: TRBV7-2; D gene: .; J gene: TRBJ2-5; CDR3 DNA: TGTGCCAGCAGCTTTGGGTCCCGGACTGGAGTCCAAGAGACCCAGTACTTC; CDR3 protein: CASSFGSRTGVQETQYF
clone size: .; V gene: TRBV11-2; D gene: .; J gene: TRBJ2-7; CDR3 DNA: TGTGCCAGCAGCCCGAGGGCGGGAAAGTCCTACGAGCAGTACTTC; CDR3 protein: CASSPRAGKSYEQYF
clone size: once; V gene: TRBV13; D gene: .; J gene: TRBJ2-5; CDR3 DNA: TGTGCCAGCAGCAAAAGGACAGCTCAAGAGACCCAGTACTTC; CDR3 protein: CASSKRTAQETQYF
clone size: .; V gene: TRBV10-1; D gene: .; J gene: TRBJ2-2; CDR3 DNA: TGCGCCAGCAGTGAATGGAGGGGCGGTAGCACCGGGGAGCTGTTTTTT; CDR3 protein: CASSEWRGGSTGELFF
clone size: .; V gene: TRBV7-9; D gene: .; J gene: TRBJ2-1; CDR3 DNA: TGTGCCAGCAGCTTGCACGATTCCGAGCAGTTCTTC; CDR3 protein: CASSLHDSEQFF
clone size: .; V gene: TRBV19; D gene: TRBD1; J gene: TRBJ1-5; CDR3 DNA: TGTGCCAGTAGTATAGTCCCAGGGGGGAACAATCAGCCCCAGCATTTT; CDR3 protein: CASSIVPGGNNQPQHF
clone size: once; V gene: TRBV9; D gene: TRBD2; J gene: TRBJ2-7; CDR3 DNA: TGTGCCAGCAGCGTAGCCGGGACTAGCATCCACGAGCAGTACTTC; CDR3 protein: CASSVAGTSIHEQYF
clone size: .; V gene: TRBV18; D gene: .; J gene: TRBJ1-4; CDR3 DNA: TGTGCCAGCTCAAAAGACAGTCTCCAACTCTTACAACCGACTTGGGAAAAACTGTTTTTT; CDR3 protein: CASSKDSLQLLQPTWEKLFF
clone size: .; V gene: TRBV5-6; D gene: .; J gene: TRBJ1-2; CDR3 DNA: TGTGCCAGCAGCCCCGACTCATATGGCTACACCTTC; CDR3 protein: CASSPDSYGYTF
clone size: .; V gene: TRBV7-2; D gene: .; J gene: TRBJ2-7; CDR3 DNA: TGTGCCAGCAGCTTCGGGGGCGAAGAGCAGTACTTC; CDR3 protein: CASSFGGEEQYF
clone size: once; V gene: TRBV15; D gene: TRBD1; J gene: TRBJ1-5; CDR3 DNA: TGTGCCACCAGCAGAGTACAGGGGGCGAGGAGAAATCAGCCCCAGCATTTT; CDR3 protein: CATSRVQGARRNQPQHF